A selection of T cell receptor beta chains follows, all from one sample in a study of T cells after yellow fever vaccination. TCRdb itself ran the 5' RACE reads through MiXCR, one entry per CDR3 protein. The sample consists of fewer than 450,000 distinct CDR3 sequences, about 9.9% of them appearing once. Sequenced here: PBMCs, sampled on the day of the first yellow fever vaccination. These TCRs come from a man aged 18-30 years who received the YFV17D yellow fever vaccine. Both conserved end residues are part of each CDR3. Fields, in order: J gene, V gene, CDR3 protein.

J gene: TRBJ2-7
V gene: TRBV5-6
CDR3 protein: CASSTDYEQYF

J gene: TRBJ1-2
V gene: TRBV5-6
CDR3 protein: CASSLTGDPSYGYTF

J gene: TRBJ2-1
V gene: TRBV5-1
CDR3 protein: CASSLFAGSGNEQFF

J gene: TRBJ2-4
V gene: TRBV6-5
CDR3 protein: CASSYSSVRGGWAKNIQYF

J gene: TRBJ1-1
V gene: TRBV7-2
CDR3 protein: CASSPSERGTEAFF

J gene: TRBJ1-4
V gene: TRBV20-1
CDR3 protein: CSAVPWLQIEKLFF

J gene: TRBJ1-5
V gene: TRBV12-3/TRBV12-4
CDR3 protein: CASRGQGDSQPQHF

J gene: TRBJ2-1
V gene: TRBV5-6
CDR3 protein: CASSFGSRYNEQFF

J gene: TRBJ1-6
V gene: TRBV6-5
CDR3 protein: CASSHLAGQDSPLHF

J gene: TRBJ1-5
V gene: TRBV7-9
CDR3 protein: CASSLVHPGYSNQPQHF

J gene: TRBJ2-2
V gene: TRBV5-6
CDR3 protein: CASSWGGGTNTGELFF

J gene: TRBJ1-1
V gene: TRBV6-1
CDR3 protein: CASRLTGGAHAEAFF

J gene: TRBJ2-5
V gene: TRBV5-1
CDR3 protein: CASSSKTGLETQYF

J gene: TRBJ2-7
V gene: TRBV6-2/TRBV6-3
CDR3 protein: CASVGQASYEQYF

J gene: TRBJ1-4
V gene: TRBV5-1
CDR3 protein: CASSFGTVSSGEKLFF

J gene: TRBJ2-5
V gene: TRBV4-2
CDR3 protein: CASSQVSGGLLETQYF

J gene: TRBJ2-6
V gene: TRBV5-1
CDR3 protein: CASSRVRTGSGANVLTF

J gene: TRBJ1-1
V gene: TRBV3-1
CDR3 protein: CASSQDQGSTEAFF

J gene: TRBJ1-6
V gene: TRBV20-1
CDR3 protein: CSAPPGGGSPLHF

J gene: TRBJ1-6
V gene: TRBV7-9
CDR3 protein: CASSPWQGAANSPLHF

J gene: TRBJ2-3
V gene: TRBV5-1
CDR3 protein: CASSLTRDPGGDTQYF

J gene: TRBJ1-6
V gene: TRBV7-9
CDR3 protein: CASSARETAYNSPLHF

J gene: TRBJ1-2
V gene: TRBV7-9
CDR3 protein: CASSSAGQGDYGYTF

J gene: TRBJ1-5
V gene: TRBV2
CDR3 protein: CASTPVEVQPQHF

J gene: TRBJ1-1
V gene: TRBV5-4
CDR3 protein: CASSADRVFVTEAFF

J gene: TRBJ2-5
V gene: TRBV7-2
CDR3 protein: CASSARDSDWETQYF

J gene: TRBJ1-1
V gene: TRBV18
CDR3 protein: CASSPYLSGDEAFF

J gene: TRBJ2-5
V gene: TRBV7-9
CDR3 protein: CASILTGGVETQYF

J gene: TRBJ2-2
V gene: TRBV15
CDR3 protein: CATSALRGSTGELFF

J gene: TRBJ1-4
V gene: TRBV7-9
CDR3 protein: CASSLPGGLEKLFF

J gene: TRBJ1-1
V gene: TRBV20-1
CDR3 protein: CSATGTANTEAFF

J gene: TRBJ1-6
V gene: TRBV28
CDR3 protein: CASTLIGGVGNSPLHF

J gene: TRBJ1-5
V gene: TRBV3-1
CDR3 protein: CASSQEGGRPQHF

J gene: TRBJ1-1
V gene: TRBV12-5
CDR3 protein: CASGLTGQVTEAFF

J gene: TRBJ2-1
V gene: TRBV7-3
CDR3 protein: CASSLNSGVYEQFF

J gene: TRBJ2-6
V gene: TRBV11-2
CDR3 protein: CASSLDPSSGANVLTF

J gene: TRBJ2-5
V gene: TRBV7-2
CDR3 protein: CASRTTVQETQYF

J gene: TRBJ1-3
V gene: TRBV4-1
CDR3 protein: CASSSSGYSGNTIYF

J gene: TRBJ2-1
V gene: TRBV7-9
CDR3 protein: CASSSGYTRTGFNRDEQFF

J gene: TRBJ2-1
V gene: TRBV15
CDR3 protein: CATSRVGVDEQFF

J gene: TRBJ1-5
V gene: TRBV21-1
CDR3 protein: CASSNTETLLGPQHF

J gene: TRBJ1-3
V gene: TRBV14
CDR3 protein: CASSQDADRGNTIYF

J gene: TRBJ1-6
V gene: TRBV19
CDR3 protein: CASSSVGSPLHF

J gene: TRBJ1-1
V gene: TRBV5-4
CDR3 protein: CASTTGEGTEAFF

J gene: TRBJ2-2
V gene: TRBV12-3/TRBV12-4
CDR3 protein: CASSTGTGIGTGELFF

J gene: TRBJ2-5
V gene: TRBV27
CDR3 protein: CASSLQDKETQYF